This T cell receptor (beta chain) appears in the sequencing data of a study of T cells after yellow fever vaccination. General study points: Abundant clonotypes from the bulk population could contaminate FACS-sorted repertoires.

The CDR3 runs 14 residues. Germline-derived CDR1 and CDR2 are SNHLY and FYNNEI. V lost 4 bases and J 2 bases, leaving 11 bases between the germline ends. This clonotype was found a few times. Its antigen is not identified. TCR cDNA, made by 5'RACE template switching, carried an added universal primer site and UMIs. TCRdb processed the 5' RACE reads anew with MiXCR; each CDR3 protein has one entry. The table lists about 350,000 distinct CDR3 sequences, 7% to 9% of them singletons. The sequence came from a man aged 18 to 29 who received the YFV17D yellow fever vaccine. Source: PBMCs, taken about 49 days after the first yellow fever vaccination. V usage is TRBV2 and J usage is TRBJ2-5; D might be TRBD1 or TRBD2, each matching 5 bases. CDR3 sequence (DNA): TGTGCCAGCAGTGGGGGACCAAATCAAGAGACCCAGTACTTC. As protein: CASSGGPNQETQYF.